The rows below give T cell receptor beta chains drawn from one sample of a study of control samples from healthy donors and cancer patients. Produced via immunoSEQ multiplex PCR; TCRdb's table is partial and in-frame only. The data contain about 94,000 clones, 90% of them seen just once; the ten biggest clones take up over 3%. Sequenced: blood. The receptors were gathered from a woman aged 18-29 years in good health. The CDR3 runs from the conserved cysteine through the conserved F or W. D genes are given only for firm matches. Not all rows give a size; the values are once, few, many and, for expanded clones, a class.

j_call: TRBJ1-5; v_call: TRBV24-1; d_call: TRBD1; clone_size: .; cdr3_nt: TGTGCCACCAGTGATCGGGGGACAGATTATAGCAATCAGCCCCAGCATTTT; cdr3_aa: CATSDRGTDYSNQPQHF
j_call: TRBJ2-3; v_call: TRBV7-6; d_call: .; clone_size: .; cdr3_nt: TGTGCCAGCAGCTTAAGGGCTCTGACAGATACGCAGTATTTT; cdr3_aa: CASSLRALTDTQYF
j_call: TRBJ1-2; v_call: TRBV6-5; d_call: .; clone_size: .; cdr3_nt: TGTGCCAGCACCTACCAGAGGGGTAATAACTATGGCTACACCTTC; cdr3_aa: CASTYQRGNNYGYTF
j_call: TRBJ2-3; v_call: TRBV6-1; d_call: .; clone_size: .; cdr3_nt: TGTGCCAGCAGTGAAGTTAGTGGGGGCCTTACCCTCACAGATACGCAGTATTTT; cdr3_aa: CASSEVSGGLTLTDTQYF
j_call: TRBJ2-2; v_call: TRBV2; d_call: .; clone_size: few; cdr3_nt: TGTGCCAGCAGAGGGGGATACTCGATGGGCGGGGAGCTGTTTTTT; cdr3_aa: CASRGGYSMGGELFF
j_call: TRBJ2-2; v_call: TRBV7-2; d_call: .; clone_size: .; cdr3_nt: TGTGCCAGCAGGACGGGGACTGCCGGGGAGCTGTTTTTT; cdr3_aa: CASRTGTAGELFF
j_call: TRBJ2-7; v_call: TRBV5-1; d_call: .; clone_size: .; cdr3_nt: TGCGCCAGCAGCTTAGGACACTACGAGCAGTACTTC; cdr3_aa: CASSLGHYEQYF
j_call: TRBJ1-2; v_call: TRBV6-6; d_call: .; clone_size: .; cdr3_nt: TGTGCCATCAACGGGGGACAAGGCCCCTATGGCTACACCTTC; cdr3_aa: CAINGGQGPYGYTF
j_call: TRBJ1-2; v_call: TRBV5-4; d_call: TRBD1; clone_size: .; cdr3_nt: TGTGCCAGCAGCCCATTTTCGGGACAGGGTGCCTATGGCTACACCTTC; cdr3_aa: CASSPFSGQGAYGYTF
j_call: TRBJ1-2; v_call: TRBV3-1/TRBV3-2; d_call: .; clone_size: .; cdr3_nt: TGTGCCAGCAGCCCGACAGGAAGCTATGGCTACACCTTC; cdr3_aa: CASSPTGSYGYTF
j_call: TRBJ2-2; v_call: TRBV7-9; d_call: TRBD2; clone_size: .; cdr3_nt: TGTGCCAGCAGCCGGACGGGACTAGCGGGGACCGGGGAGCTGTTTTTT; cdr3_aa: CASSRTGLAGTGELFF
j_call: TRBJ1-3; v_call: TRBV7-3; d_call: TRBD1; clone_size: .; cdr3_nt: TGTGCCAGCAGCCTGTCGCGGGACAGCAGAAACACCATATATTTT; cdr3_aa: CASSLSRDSRNTIYF
j_call: TRBJ2-2; v_call: TRBV7-9; d_call: .; clone_size: .; cdr3_nt: TGTGCCAGCAGTTTAGACAGTGACATCCTCCGGACCAACACCGGGGAGCTGTTTTTT; cdr3_aa: CASSLDSDILRTNTGELFF
j_call: TRBJ1-4; v_call: TRBV3-1/TRBV3-2; d_call: .; clone_size: .; cdr3_nt: TGTGCCAGCAGCCCCTTACGGGGCTCAGCTAATGAAAAACTGTTTTTT; cdr3_aa: CASSPLRGSANEKLFF
j_call: TRBJ2-1; v_call: TRBV27; d_call: .; clone_size: .; cdr3_nt: TGTGCCAGCTCTCGTGAGATCTACAATGAGCAGTTCTTC; cdr3_aa: CASSREIYNEQFF
j_call: TRBJ1-3; v_call: TRBV3-1/TRBV3-2; d_call: .; clone_size: few; cdr3_nt: TGTGCCAGCAGCCACTTCCTAACAGATTTCTCTGGAAACACCATATATTTT; cdr3_aa: CASSHFLTDFSGNTIYF
j_call: TRBJ2-7; v_call: TRBV6-6; d_call: TRBD2; clone_size: .; cdr3_nt: TGTGCCAGCAGCCGGGAGGCCTACGAGCAGTACTTC; cdr3_aa: CASSREAYEQYF
j_call: TRBJ2-5; v_call: TRBV12-3/TRBV12-4; d_call: .; clone_size: .; cdr3_nt: TGTGCCAGCAGTTTCGGAGAGACCCAGTACTTC; cdr3_aa: CASSFGETQYF
j_call: TRBJ2-4; v_call: TRBV11-2; d_call: .; clone_size: .; cdr3_nt: TGTGCCAGCAGCTTAGACCCCACGGGATTAGCCAAAAACATTCAGTACTTC; cdr3_aa: CASSLDPTGLAKNIQYF
j_call: TRBJ2-7; v_call: TRBV18; d_call: .; clone_size: .; cdr3_nt: TGTGCCAGCTCACCTCCCACCCAAGGGCGTTACGAGCAGTACTTC; cdr3_aa: CASSPPTQGRYEQYF
j_call: TRBJ1-1; v_call: TRBV18; d_call: .; clone_size: .; cdr3_nt: TGTGCCAGCTCACTGAGCGGGATGAACACTGAAGCTTTCTTT; cdr3_aa: CASSLSGMNTEAFF
j_call: TRBJ1-1; v_call: TRBV5-6; d_call: .; clone_size: .; cdr3_nt: TGTGCCAGCAGCTCCACGGTGGGGACTGAAGCTTTCTTT; cdr3_aa: CASSSTVGTEAFF
j_call: TRBJ1-2; v_call: TRBV12-3/TRBV12-4; d_call: .; clone_size: .; cdr3_nt: TGTGCCAGCAGCCCGGGTATGTGGCACGGCTACACCTTC; cdr3_aa: CASSPGMWHGYTF
j_call: TRBJ1-5; v_call: TRBV20-1; d_call: TRBD1; clone_size: large; cdr3_nt: TGCAGTGCTAGTGAAGGACAGGAAGTTCAGCCCCAGCATTTT; cdr3_aa: CSASEGQEVQPQHF
j_call: TRBJ1-6; v_call: TRBV19; d_call: .; clone_size: once; cdr3_nt: TGTGCCAGTAAGAACAGCTATAATTCACCCCTCCACTTT; cdr3_aa: CASKNSYNSPLHF
j_call: TRBJ2-5; v_call: TRBV21-1; d_call: .; clone_size: .; cdr3_nt: TGTGCCAGCAGCAAAGATATGCGGGGGGATTTAAAGACCCAGTACTTC; cdr3_aa: CASSKDMRGDLKTQYF
j_call: TRBJ2-1; v_call: TRBV6-9; d_call: .; clone_size: .; cdr3_nt: TGTGCCAGCCCTTGGCCCGAACAGTTCTTC; cdr3_aa: CASPWPEQFF
j_call: TRBJ2-3; v_call: TRBV2; d_call: TRBD1; clone_size: .; cdr3_nt: TGTGCCAGCAGGGGGGGACAGGGGATAGATACGCAGTATTTT; cdr3_aa: CASRGGQGIDTQYF
j_call: TRBJ2-7; v_call: TRBV11-2; d_call: .; clone_size: .; cdr3_nt: TGTGCCAGCAGCTTAGCGGGGGAGAGCTCCTACGAGCAGTACTTC; cdr3_aa: CASSLAGESSYEQYF
j_call: TRBJ1-2; v_call: TRBV19; d_call: .; clone_size: few; cdr3_nt: TGTGCCAGTAGTATTCCGGATGGCTACACCTTC; cdr3_aa: CASSIPDGYTF
j_call: TRBJ2-5; v_call: TRBV2; d_call: .; clone_size: .; cdr3_nt: TGTGCCGACATGTCGAGGGAAGAGACCCAGTACTTC; cdr3_aa: CADMSREETQYF
j_call: TRBJ1-2; v_call: TRBV20-1; d_call: .; clone_size: .; cdr3_nt: TGCAGTGCTTACAGGGACGGCTACACCTTC; cdr3_aa: CSAYRDGYTF
j_call: TRBJ1-2; v_call: TRBV7-2; d_call: .; clone_size: .; cdr3_nt: TGTGCCAGCAGCTTAGGCGGGCAGGGGATGAACTATGGCTACACCTTC; cdr3_aa: CASSLGGQGMNYGYTF
j_call: TRBJ1-2; v_call: TRBV29-1; d_call: TRBD1; clone_size: .; cdr3_nt: TGCAGCGTGAAGGACAGGGGTTATAGCTACACCTTC; cdr3_aa: CSVKDRGYSYTF
j_call: TRBJ1-2; v_call: TRBV5-4; d_call: .; clone_size: .; cdr3_nt: TGTGCCAGCAGCCCAGGGACCGGGAACTTTAACTATGGCTACACCTTC; cdr3_aa: CASSPGTGNFNYGYTF
j_call: TRBJ2-1; v_call: TRBV13; d_call: TRBD2; clone_size: .; cdr3_nt: TGTGCCAGCAGCTTACAACTAACTAGCGGGGCGTACAATGAGCAGTTCTTC; cdr3_aa: CASSLQLTSGAYNEQFF
j_call: TRBJ1-2; v_call: TRBV5-1; d_call: .; clone_size: .; cdr3_nt: TGCGCCAGCAGCTTGGCCATAAACGGTCAGGTAGACGGCTACACCTTC; cdr3_aa: CASSLAINGQVDGYTF
j_call: TRBJ1-1; v_call: TRBV9; d_call: .; clone_size: .; cdr3_nt: TGTGCCAGCAACCCCTTAAGGGAGAACACTGAAGCTTTCTTT; cdr3_aa: CASNPLRENTEAFF
j_call: TRBJ2-3; v_call: TRBV4-1; d_call: .; clone_size: once; cdr3_nt: TGCGCCAGCGCATCGGGGGTTAGCACAGATACGCAGTATTTT; cdr3_aa: CASASGVSTDTQYF
j_call: TRBJ2-7; v_call: TRBV4-2; d_call: TRBD2; clone_size: once; cdr3_nt: TGTGCCCGCAGCCGCGGGGGGGGGAGCTCCTACGAGCAGTACTTC; cdr3_aa: CARSRGGGSSYEQYF
j_call: TRBJ2-1; v_call: TRBV7-9; d_call: .; clone_size: .; cdr3_nt: TGTGCCAGCAGCTCAGAAGGGTATGAGCAGTTCTTC; cdr3_aa: CASSSEGYEQFF
j_call: TRBJ1-6; v_call: TRBV5-4; d_call: .; clone_size: .; cdr3_nt: TGTGCCAGCAGCGCGGGGGGGGGTTCCTATAATTCACCCCTCCACTTT; cdr3_aa: CASSAGGGSYNSPLHF
j_call: TRBJ2-2; v_call: TRBV2; d_call: TRBD2; clone_size: .; cdr3_nt: TGTGCCAGCAGGGTTAGCGGGGGTAACACCGGGGAGCTGTTTTTT; cdr3_aa: CASRVSGGNTGELFF
j_call: TRBJ1-2; v_call: TRBV18; d_call: TRBD1; clone_size: .; cdr3_nt: TGTGCCAGCTCACCGTATGGGACAGGGAGAAACTATGGCTACACCTTC; cdr3_aa: CASSPYGTGRNYGYTF
j_call: TRBJ1-3; v_call: TRBV9; d_call: .; clone_size: .; cdr3_nt: TGTGCCAGCAGCGCCCAAAGCGGCCTCTCTGGAAACACCATATATTTT; cdr3_aa: CASSAQSGLSGNTIYF